Below, one T cell receptor beta chain is given with its context. Trimming stripped 3 bases from V and 4 bases from J, with 12 bases between. This CDR3 region has 14 residues. The V gene's germline CDR1 is MNHNS and CDR2 SASEGT. This specimen belongs to a study of CD8 T cells in Susac syndrome. Random hexamers were used to reverse transcribe the RNA input (about 0.5 to 1 ug). It was immunoSEQ multiplex PCR that amplified TCR beta CDR3 across 54 Vbeta and 13 Jbeta. TCRdb fed the immunoSEQ multiplex PCR reads into MiXCR, producing one record per CDR3 protein. The profile shows hundreds of thousands of distinct CDR3 sequences, approximately 95% of them singletons.

This chain connects TRBV6-1 to TRBJ1-2, with D unresolved. The TCR sequence derives from a human donor with multiple sclerosis. Sequenced input: CD4+ T cells from PBMCs. The DNA for the CDR3 is TGTGCCAGCAGTGATCAGGTGCGGACCTATGGCTACACCTTC. This encodes CASSDQVRTYGYTF.